One T cell receptor (beta chain) is described in this entry. This clonotype was counted ten times or more. Which antigen it targets is not known. The sample holds no much larger clone one base away, and base qualities are not on file. The protocol used for the library was 5' RACE. Reads for this sample came from an Illumina HiSeq 2500. A second 7 to 11 cycle PCR used a sample-barcoded 5' primer and a J-beta primer mix. A unique molecular identifier was introduced onto each TCR beta cDNA molecule by a template-switch 5' adaptor carrying 12 random nucleotides. Each sample yielded at least 2.5 million CDR3-containing paired-end reads. First-strand cDNA synthesis was performed from all RNA using the Mint cDNA synthesis kit, with priming by a TRBC-specific oligonucleotide. Following uracil-DNA glycosylase treatment, all cDNA underwent a first 18-cycle PCR with the universal primers M1SS and BC2_uni_R. As for the authors' bioinformatics: For normalization, 1 million high-quality reads, each with a distinct molecular identifier, were randomly selected from each sample. Reads with shared molecular identifiers were discarded instead of being binned into consensus sequences. CDR3 identification, clonotype clustering and error correction used MiTCR with a Q25 quality threshold and the strictest error-elimination algorithm. A nonparametric unseen species model using Euler transformation provided a lower-bound estimate of total TCR beta diversity. In-frame beta chains were kept once TCRdb had trimmed the public reads at Q25 with fastp and called clones with MiXCR. Rows with one shared CDR3 protein collapse into an entry with the most common genes and DNA. Clone size and V and J calls follow TCRdb, not the original study. The sample table holds hundreds of thousands of distinct CDR3 sequences, of which roughly 30% were seen once. The leading ten clones occupy around a sixth of the sample.

The record originates from a study of blood T cells in healthy people across ages (dated by TCRdb to the mid-2010s). Looking at the study overall: Template switching captured roughly one uniquely barcoded TCR beta cDNA molecule per two T cells in model experiments. Age-related changes in TCR beta repertoire diversity were measured in the study by deep sequencing normalized with unique cDNA molecular identifiers. Donors were grouped into four age groups: young (average approximately 16 years), middle-aged (about 38), aged (approximately 58) and long-lived (roughly 80). To avoid experimental bias, donors of different ages were distributed randomly across sequencing lanes. The study analyzed two additional independent replicas of 1 million unique cDNA reads from the same blood draw for two donors, one aged 18 to 30 and one aged 80 or older.

What the research found in general, with its limitations: Because donor CMV infection status was unknown, age-related changes in expanded clonotypes were potentially confounded. Compared with the aged group, the long-lived group had more naive CD4+ T cells, fewer expanded clones and increased TCR diversity, suggesting age selection. Observed TCR beta diversity per million T cells fell roughly linearly with age, and a significant reduction was already apparent by age around 36. A strong correlation was found between observed TCR beta diversity and the percentage of naive T cells measured by flow cytometry. Since profiling was done on bulk unsorted PBMCs, naive and antigen-experienced compartments could not be conclusively compared. Estimates of total diversity based on one million sequenced T cells were considered lower bounds and underestimates.

From cysteine to phenylalanine, the CDR3 is 18 amino acids long. Of all the DNA, just the CDR3 is kept, 54 bases in frame from base 1. The junction shows trimming of 7 bases on V and 0 bases on J, and the gene matches do not reach 12 bases of it. Reading the germline V gene gives CDR1 WSHSY and CDR2 SAAADI. Donors were 39 systemically healthy Caucasian individuals from Russia aged roughly 6 to 95 years. Around 10 milliliters of peripheral blood were collected from each donor into EDTA-treated Vacutainer tubes. Ficoll-Paque density-gradient centrifugation was used to isolate PBMCs, with at least 6.5 million obtained per sample. Total RNA, at least 5.5 micrograms per sample, was extracted from PBMCs with Trizol reagent. Naive CD45RAhigh/CD27high T cell percentages were measured by flow cytometry on a PBMC aliquot from every donor.

The chain was built from TRBV10-2 and TRBJ1-6, with 7 bases aligning to TRBD1. The sequenced material came from blood. This receptor was taken from a woman older than 75 in good health. The bases are TGCGCCAGCACCATGACAGGGCCCAAGAGCTCCTATAATTCACCCCTCCACTTT. Its protein reads: CASTMTGPKSSYNSPLHF.